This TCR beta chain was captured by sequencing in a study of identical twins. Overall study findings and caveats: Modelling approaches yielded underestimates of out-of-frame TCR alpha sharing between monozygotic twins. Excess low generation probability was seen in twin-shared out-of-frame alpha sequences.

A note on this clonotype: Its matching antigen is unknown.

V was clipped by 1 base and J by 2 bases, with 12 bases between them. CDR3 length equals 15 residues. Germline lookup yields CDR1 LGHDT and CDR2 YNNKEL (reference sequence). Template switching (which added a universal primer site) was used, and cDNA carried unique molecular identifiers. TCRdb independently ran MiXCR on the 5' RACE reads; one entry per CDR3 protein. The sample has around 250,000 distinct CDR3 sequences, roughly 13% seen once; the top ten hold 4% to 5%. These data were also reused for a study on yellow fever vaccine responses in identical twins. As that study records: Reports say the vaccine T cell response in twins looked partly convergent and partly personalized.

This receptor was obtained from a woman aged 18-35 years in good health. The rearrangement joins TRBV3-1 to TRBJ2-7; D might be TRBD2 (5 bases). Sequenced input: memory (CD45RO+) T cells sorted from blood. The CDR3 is CASSQGTGLTYEQYF. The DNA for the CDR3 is TGTGCCAGCAGCCAAGGAACGGGATTAACCTACGAGCAGTACTTC.